Below, 11 T cell receptor beta chains from the same sample are listed, as sequenced in a study of blood T cells in healthy people across ages (dated by TCRdb to about 2015). To prepare the library, 5' RACE was applied. The second PCR ran for about 7 to 11 cycles and used a J-beta primer mix along with a sample-barcoded 5' primer. The public reads were reanalyzed by TCRdb: fastp trimming at Q25, MiXCR alignment, in-frame beta chains only. Identical CDR3 protein sequences are pooled into one entry, listed with their most common genes and DNA. This sample comprises approximately 1,700,000 distinct CDR3 sequences, about 39% of them detected only once. The ten largest clones add up to 20% to 25% of the sample. Sample: blood. The receptors shown here come from a human donor in good health.

This rearrangement joins TRBV3-1 to TRBJ2-5; D gene unclear. Germline CDR1 LGHDT, CDR2 YNNKEL (reference sequence). V lost 6 bases and J 1 base, leaving 9 bases between the germline ends. This CDR3 is 13 amino acids long. CDR3 nucleotides: TGTGCCAGCAGTGAGCCTAGCCAAGAGACCCAGTACTTC. Translating gives CASSEPSQETQYF.

This clonotype was seen only a few times. The CDR3 DNA is TGTGCCAGCAGCTTAGCGTCCCCTGGGACAGGGCGAGAGCAGTACTTC. This gives the protein CASSLASPGTGREQYF. The V call is TRBV7-9, the J call TRBJ2-7; the match to TRBD1 covers 9 bases. Trimming removed 0 bases from V and 7 bases from J; junction bases left unmatched: 10. CDR1 SEHNR and CDR2 FQNEAQ come from the germline V gene (reference sequence). This CDR3 region has 16 residues.

This chain joins TRBV6-2 or TRBV6-3 and TRBJ2-6; D is undetermined. CDR3 length: 18 residues. Germline CDR1 is MNHEY and CDR2 is SVGEGT. Between the trimmed V and J ends, which lost 0 bases and 0 bases, there was a span of 12 bases. The CDR3 nucleotides are TGTGCCAGCAGTTACTCCCACGGGTACTCCTCTGGGGCCAACGTCCTGACTTTC. Encoded protein: CASSYSHGYSSGANVLTF.

The chain recombines TRBV6-6 with TRBJ1-5, with D unclear. V was shortened by 0 bases and J by 1 base, with 7 bases between the two germline ends. CDR1 is MNHNY, CDR2 SVGAGI, per germline (reference sequence). CDR3 length: 15 residues. CDR3 DNA: TGTGCCAGCAGTTACTCCGCTCGGAGCAATCAGCCCCAGCATTTT. The encoded protein is CASSYSARSNQPQHF.

This chain connects TRBV29-1 to TRBJ2-4; a possible D gene is TRBD1 (6 bases). The J call may be mistaken, given a closer DNA end match to TRBJ2-7. Germline V gives CDR1 SQVTM, CDR2 ANQGSEA. The CDR3 totals 12 residues. The CDR3 DNA reads TGCAGCGCAGGACAGAGTAGATACGAGCAGTACTTC. Translated, it gives CSAGQSRYEQYF.

The chain combines TRBV7-6 with TRBJ1-2, with D perhaps matching TRBD1 (5 bases). This CDR3 is built from 14 residues. CDR1 and CDR2 (germline): SGHVS, FNYEAQ. V was clipped by 5 bases and J by 6 bases, with 16 bases between them. This CDR3 reads CASSGIRGFDGYTF. CDR3 nucleotides: TGTGCCAGCAGCGGGATTCGGGGGTTTGATGGCTACACCTTC.

This clonotype turned up a few times. The chain joins TRBV7-2 to TRBJ2-7, with D possibly called TRBD1 or TRBD2 (5 bases each). Germline loops: CDR1 SGHTA, CDR2 FQGNSA. The V and J ends lost 5 bases and 4 bases respectively, with 9 bases between them. The CDR3 spans 12 residues. CDR3 sequence (DNA): TGTGCCAGCAGCACCTGGGGGTACGAGCAGTACTTC. Translated, it gives CASSTWGYEQYF. The complete variable domain, with remaining parts taken from reference TRBV7-2 and TRBJ2-7, reads GAGVSQSPSNKVTEKGKDVELRCDPISGHTALYWYRQSLGQGLEFLIYFQGNSAPDKSGLPSDRFSAERTGGSVSTLTIQRTQQEDSAVYLCASSTWGYEQYFGPGTRLTVT.

The chain links TRBV15 to TRBJ2-3; 7 bases are a match to TRBD2. The CDR3 contains 17 residues. From germline, CDR1 is LNHNV and CDR2 YYDKDF (reference sequence). V was clipped by 0 bases and J by 0 bases; unmatched bases: 6. The CDR3 DNA reads TGTGCCACCAGCAGAGATCTGCGGGGGAGTAGCACAGATACGCAGTATTTT. Translated, it gives CATSRDLRGSSTDTQYF. Using reference TRBV15 and TRBJ2-3 for the parts outside the CDR3, the full variable domain is DAMVIQNPRYQVTQFGKPVTLSCSQTLNHNVMYWYQQKSSQAPKLLFHYYDKDFNNEADTPDNFQSRRPNTSFCFLDIRSPGLGDTAMYLCATSRDLRGSSTDTQYFGPGTRLTVL.

The chain couples TRBV20-1 to TRBJ2-4; D gene uncertain. The end of the DNA aligns better with TRBJ2-5, so the J call may be wrong. Germline assignment: CDR1 DFQATT and CDR2 SNEGSKA (reference sequence). CDR3 length: 13 amino acids. Here the CDR3 reads CSARVSSEGTQYF. The CDR3 nucleotides are TGCAGTGCTAGAGTTTCCAGCGAAGGGACCCAGTACTTC.

The chain has TRBV3-1 and TRBJ1-6; D might be TRBD1 (6 bases). The length of the CDR3 is 15 residues. Germline loops: CDR1 LGHDT, CDR2 YNNKEL (reference sequence). The ends were cut back, 0 bases at V and 9 bases at J, with 12 bases in the middle. In DNA form, the CDR3 reads TGTGCCAGCAGCCAAGATACAGGGATGAGTTCACCCCTCCACTTT. Translated, it gives CASSQDTGMSSPLHF.

CDR3 bases: TGCGCCAGCAGCTTTCAGTCAGGGGACCATACGCAGTATTTT. Translating it yields CASSFQSGDHTQYF. The chain employs TRBV5-1 and TRBJ2-3; D perhaps matches TRBD1 (6 bases). Germline values: CDR1 SGHRS, CDR2 YFSETQ. Trimming left V 2 bases short and J 7 bases short, with 14 bases between. The length of the CDR3 is 14 residues.